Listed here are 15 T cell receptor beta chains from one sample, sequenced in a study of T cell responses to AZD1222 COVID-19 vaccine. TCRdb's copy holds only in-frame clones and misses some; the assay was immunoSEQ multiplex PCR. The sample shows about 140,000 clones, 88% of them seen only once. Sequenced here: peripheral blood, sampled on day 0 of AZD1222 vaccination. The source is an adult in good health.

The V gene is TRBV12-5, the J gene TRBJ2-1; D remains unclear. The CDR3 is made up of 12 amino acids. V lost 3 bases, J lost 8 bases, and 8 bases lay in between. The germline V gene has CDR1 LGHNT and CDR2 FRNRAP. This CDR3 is CASGFPPDEQFF. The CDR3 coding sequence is TGTGCTAGTGGTTTCCCCCCGGATGAGCAGTTCTTC.

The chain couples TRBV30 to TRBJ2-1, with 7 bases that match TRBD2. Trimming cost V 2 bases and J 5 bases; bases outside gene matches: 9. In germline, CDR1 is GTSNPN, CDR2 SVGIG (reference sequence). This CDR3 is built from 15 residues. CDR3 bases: TGTGCCTGGAGTCTGTTAGCGGGTCGGGACAATGAGCAGTTCTTC. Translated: CAWSLLAGRDNEQFF.

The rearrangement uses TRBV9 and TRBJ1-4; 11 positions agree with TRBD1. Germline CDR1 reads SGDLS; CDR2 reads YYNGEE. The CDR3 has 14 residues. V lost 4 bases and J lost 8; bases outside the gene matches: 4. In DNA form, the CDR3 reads TGTGCCAGCAGCCGGACAGGGGGCAGGGAAAAACTGTTTTTT. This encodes CASSRTGGREKLFF.

The DNA for the CDR3 is TGTGCCAGCAGCACATCAGCGGGAGAGTTGTTCTTC. It is translated as CASSTSAGELFF. This chain uses TRBV7-3 with TRBJ2-1; 8 bases line up with TRBD2. J lost 15 bases, V lost 5 bases, and 9 bases had no gene match. CDR3 length: 12 amino acids. Germline loops: CDR1 SGHTA, CDR2 FQGTGA.

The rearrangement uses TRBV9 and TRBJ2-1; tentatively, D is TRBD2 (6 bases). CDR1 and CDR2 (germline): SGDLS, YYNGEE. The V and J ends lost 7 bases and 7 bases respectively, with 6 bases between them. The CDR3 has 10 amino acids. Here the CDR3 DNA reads TGTGCCAGCGCGGGGAATGAGCAGTTCTTC. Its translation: CASAGNEQFF.

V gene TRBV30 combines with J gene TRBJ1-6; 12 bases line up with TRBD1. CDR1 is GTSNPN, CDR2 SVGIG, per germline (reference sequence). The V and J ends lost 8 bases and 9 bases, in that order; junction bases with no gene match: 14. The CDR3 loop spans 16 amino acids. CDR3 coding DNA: TGTGCCACCCATATGGGACAGGGGGCGATTAGTTCACCCCTCCACTTT. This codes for CATHMGQGAISSPLHF.

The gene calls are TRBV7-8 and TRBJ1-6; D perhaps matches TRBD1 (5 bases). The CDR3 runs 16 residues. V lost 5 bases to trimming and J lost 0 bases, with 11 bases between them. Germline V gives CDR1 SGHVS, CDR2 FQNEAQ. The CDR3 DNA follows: TGTGCCAGCAGCCGGGACTCCGGCTCCTATAATTCACCCCTCCACTTT. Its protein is CASSRDSGSYNSPLHF.

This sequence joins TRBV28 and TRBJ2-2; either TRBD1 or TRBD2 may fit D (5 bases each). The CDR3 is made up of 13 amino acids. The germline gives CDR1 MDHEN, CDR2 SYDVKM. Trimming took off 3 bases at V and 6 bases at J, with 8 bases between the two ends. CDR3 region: CASSFRGAGELFF. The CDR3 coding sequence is TGTGCCAGCAGTTTCAGAGGGGCCGGGGAGCTGTTTTTT.

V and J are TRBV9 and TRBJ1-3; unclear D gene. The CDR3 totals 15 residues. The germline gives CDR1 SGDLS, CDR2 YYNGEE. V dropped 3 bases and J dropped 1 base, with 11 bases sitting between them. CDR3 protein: CASSAIVGSGNTIYF. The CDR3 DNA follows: TGTGCCAGCAGCGCCATCGTTGGGTCTGGAAACACCATATATTTT. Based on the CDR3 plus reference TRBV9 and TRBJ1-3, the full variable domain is DSGVTQTPKHLITATGQRVTLRCSPRSGDLSVYWYQQSLDQGLQFLIQYYNGEERAKGNILERFSAQQFPDLHSELNLSSLELGDSALYFCASSAIVGSGNTIYFGEGSWLTVV.

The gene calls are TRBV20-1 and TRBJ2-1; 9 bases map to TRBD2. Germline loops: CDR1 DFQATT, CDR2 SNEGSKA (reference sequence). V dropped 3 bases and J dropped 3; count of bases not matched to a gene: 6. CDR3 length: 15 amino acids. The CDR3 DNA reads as TGCAGTGCTAGTCCGTCTAGCGGGATCTACAATGAGCAGTTCTTC. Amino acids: CSASPSSGIYNEQFF.

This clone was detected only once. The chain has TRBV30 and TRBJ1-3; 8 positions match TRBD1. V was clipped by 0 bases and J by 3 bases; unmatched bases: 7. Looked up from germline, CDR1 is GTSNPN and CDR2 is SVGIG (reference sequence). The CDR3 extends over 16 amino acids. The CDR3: CAWSVWQGAGGNTIYF. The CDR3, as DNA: TGTGCCTGGAGTGTATGGCAGGGGGCGGGTGGAAACACCATATATTTT.

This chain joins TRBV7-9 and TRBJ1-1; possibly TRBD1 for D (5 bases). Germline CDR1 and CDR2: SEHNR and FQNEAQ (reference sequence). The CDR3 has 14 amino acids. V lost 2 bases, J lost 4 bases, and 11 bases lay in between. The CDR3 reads CASSLPMGGTEAFF. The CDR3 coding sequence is TGTGCCAGCAGCTTACCCATGGGGGGCACTGAAGCTTTCTTT.

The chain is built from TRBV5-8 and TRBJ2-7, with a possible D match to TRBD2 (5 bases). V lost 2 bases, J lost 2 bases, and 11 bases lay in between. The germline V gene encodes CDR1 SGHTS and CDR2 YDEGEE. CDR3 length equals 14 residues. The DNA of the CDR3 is TGTGCCAGCAGCTTTGTGGGAGCTCCCTACGAGCAGTACTTC. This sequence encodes CASSFVGAPYEQYF.

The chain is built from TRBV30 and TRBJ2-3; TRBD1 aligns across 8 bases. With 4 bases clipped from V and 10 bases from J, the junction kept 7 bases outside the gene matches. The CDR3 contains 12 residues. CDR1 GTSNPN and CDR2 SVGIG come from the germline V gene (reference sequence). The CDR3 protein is CAWTTDRDAQYF. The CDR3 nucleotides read TGTGCCTGGACCACGGACAGGGATGCGCAGTATTTT. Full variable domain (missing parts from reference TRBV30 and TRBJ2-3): SQTIHQWPATLVQPVGSPLSLECTVEGTSNPNLYWYRQAAGRGLQLLFYSVGIGQISSEVPQNLSASRPQDRQFILSSKKLLLSDSGFYLCAWTTDRDAQYFGPGTRLTVL.

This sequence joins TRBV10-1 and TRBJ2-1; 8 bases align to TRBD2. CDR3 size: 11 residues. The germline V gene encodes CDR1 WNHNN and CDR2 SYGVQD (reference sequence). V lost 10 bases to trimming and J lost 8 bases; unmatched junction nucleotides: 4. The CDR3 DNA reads TGCGCCACCGGGAGGGAGGATGAGCAGTTCTTC. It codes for CATGREDEQFF.